Listed below are T cell receptor beta chains from one sample, sequenced in a study of blood T cell repertoires in COVID-19. Clones were sequenced by immunoSEQ multiplex PCR, and TCRdb holds only the in-frame ones, with some missing. The profile covers approximately 90,000 clones, with 65% to 80% appearing a single time and roughly 50% taken by the ten largest. Material: peripheral blood. The source of these receptors is a human donor in a cohort sampled during active COVID-19. CDR3s include the opening cysteine and the closing phenylalanine or tryptophan. A D gene is named only where the DNA matches it firmly. Only part of the rows carry a size: once, few, many, or a class if the clone is expanded.

V	D	size	J	DNA	CDR3
TRBV5-6	.	.	TRBJ1-4	TGTGCCAGCAGCTTGGGCGGGGGGCACCCTAATGAAAAACTGTTTTTT	CASSLGGGHPNEKLFF
TRBV6-5	TRBD2	.	TRBJ2-5	TGTGCCAGCAGATTCCTAGCGGCTCAAGAGACCCAGTACTTC	CASRFLAAQETQYF
TRBV6-4	TRBD1	.	TRBJ2-4	TGTGCCAGCAGTGCCCGGGACAGGGACCGGGGTGACTTC	CASSARDRDRGDF
TRBV28	TRBD1	once	TRBJ2-7	TGTGCCAGCAGTTCCGGACAGGGCTACGAGCAGTACTTC	CASSSGQGYEQYF
TRBV5-6	.	.	TRBJ2-3	TGTGCCAGCCGACCGACGGGGACAGATACGCAGTATTTT	CASRPTGTDTQYF
TRBV4-3	TRBD1	.	TRBJ2-3	TGCGCCAGCAGCCAAGAGGGGACAGTTGGAACAGATACGCAGTATTTT	CASSQEGTVGTDTQYF
TRBV7-2	.	.	TRBJ2-2	TGTGCCAGCAGCTTAACCAGGTCCACCGGGGAGCTGTTTTTT	CASSLTRSTGELFF
TRBV5-4	.	many	TRBJ1-5	TGTGCCAGCAGCGTGCAGGGGCTAAATCAGCCCCAGCATTTT	CASSVQGLNQPQHF
TRBV24-1	TRBD2	.	TRBJ2-5	TGTGCCACCAGTGATTTCCCAGCGGGAGGGACCCAGTACTTC	CATSDFPAGGTQYF
TRBV23-1	TRBD2	.	TRBJ2-7	TGCGCCGGGGGGGGAGGCTACGAGCAGTACTTC	CAGGGGYEQYF
TRBV21-1	.	.	TRBJ1-4	TGTGCCAGCAGCAAAGCAAGGCCGGGGAGGGAAAAACTGTTTTTT	CASSKARPGREKLFF
TRBV7-2	.	.	TRBJ1-3	TGTGCCAGCAGCTCCATTAATAAAGGAGCTGGAAACACCATATATTTT	CASSSINKGAGNTIYF
TRBV28	TRBD1	.	TRBJ2-5	TGTGCCAGCACCCAAGGGGGCGGGCTGGAGACCCAGTACTTC	CASTQGGGLETQYF
TRBV7-9	TRBD2	.	TRBJ2-7	TGTGCCAGCAGCTCCCGGGTAGCGGGAGGACCCCTCTACGAGCAGTACTTC	CASSSRVAGGPLYEQYF
TRBV5-1	TRBD1	few	TRBJ2-3	TGCGCCAGCAGGCACACAGGGGAAAGTGGAGATACGCAGTATTTT	CASRHTGESGDTQYF
TRBV12-3/TRBV12-4	.	few	TRBJ2-3	TGTGCCAGCAGTCAGGGGGAGGCAGATACGCAGTATTTT	CASSQGEADTQYF
TRBV7-2	.	.	TRBJ2-7	TGTGCCAGCAGCTTTCGCAGGGAGGCGTACGAGCAGTACTTC	CASSFRREAYEQYF
TRBV29-1	.	.	TRBJ2-1	TGCAGCGTCGGGACTCCTCAATCCTACAATGAGCAGTTCTTC	CSVGTPQSYNEQFF
TRBV12-3/TRBV12-4	TRBD2	.	TRBJ2-1	TGTGCCAGCAGCCCTAGCGGGAGGGTTGAGCAGTTCTTC	CASSPSGRVEQFF
TRBV28	.	.	TRBJ2-7	TGTGCCAGCAGTGTCCTACAGACCACCTACGAGCAGTACTTC	CASSVLQTTYEQYF
TRBV7-7	TRBD1	few	TRBJ2-1	TGTGCTAGCAGCCGACAGGGCGATGAGCAGTTCTTC	CASSRQGDEQFF
TRBV28	.	.	TRBJ1-4	TGTGCCAGCAGCAACAACGAAAAACTGTTTTTT	CASSNNEKLFF
TRBV28	.	.	TRBJ1-2	TGTGCCAGCAGTTACAGGGACGGCTACACCTTC	CASSYRDGYTF
TRBV18	.	.	TRBJ1-4	TGTGCCAGCTCACCACCCGGGAGATCTAATGAAAAACTGTTTTTT	CASSPPGRSNEKLFF